The TCR beta chain under discussion was sequenced for a study of blood T cell repertoires in COVID-19. Turning to the study itself: Sources were T cells, B-cell-depleted T cells, or PBMCs; the material itself was cDNA or gDNA.

Measured with immunoSEQ multiplex PCR; TCRdb has only the in-frame clones, and not every one. The table lists around 130,000 clones, around 90% of them singletons, with approximately 10% in the top ten. Trimming removed 5 bases from V and 2 bases from J, with 16 bases in between. CDR1 is KGHSH, CDR2 LQKENI, per germline. The CDR3 has 15 amino acids. This receptor was obtained from a woman older than 75 with acute or convalescent COVID-19. The sequencing input was peripheral blood. This rearrangement joins TRBV18 to TRBJ2-7; D is perhaps TRBD2 (6 bases). The CDR3: CASSWGRGRPYEQYF. CDR3 DNA: TGTGCCAGCTCATGGGGTCGGGGGAGGCCCTACGAGCAGTACTTC.